This TCR beta chain was identified during a study of CD8 T cells in ankylosing spondylitis. TCRdb analysed the 5' RACE reads with MiXCR anew, one entry per CDR3 protein. Of over 130,000 distinct CDR3 sequences in the sample, under 45% were seen once. V was shortened by 2 bases and J by 2 bases, with 13 bases between the two germline ends. The V gene's germline CDR1 is MNHEY and CDR2 SVGEGT. This CDR3 is 16 amino acids long. Sequencing was carried out using synovial fluid, either unsorted or a sorted T cell fraction (not recorded which). The J gene is TRBJ2-1, the V gene TRBV6-2 or TRBV6-3, with unresolved D. The receptor's source is a male donor with ankylosing spondylitis. The CDR3: CASSYNNPPPYNEQFF. DNA of the CDR3: TGTGCCAGCAGTTACAACAACCCACCTCCCTACAATGAGCAGTTCTTC.